A selection of T cell receptor beta chains follows, all from one sample in a study of cytomegalovirus exposure and HLA in healthy donors. The assay was immunoSEQ multiplex PCR, and TCRdb's table has in-frame clones only and misses some. The sample includes 15,000 to 20,000 clones, more than 60% of them seen just once. Sequenced material: PBMCs. Receptors originate from a man between 18 and 29 years old in good health and CMV-seronegative. Each CDR3 is given with its conserved first and last residue. The order of the fields is clone size, J gene, V gene, CDR3 length, D gene, CDR3 protein, CDR3 DNA. The D gene is left open where the match is weak. Expanded clones get a size class; other rows say once, few or many, or leave the size out.

>-|TRBJ2-2|TRBV6-5|15|-
CASSYLGQNTGELFF
TGTGCCAGCAGTTACTTGGGACAGAACACCGGGGAGCTGTTTTTT
>-|TRBJ1-1|TRBV5-1|14|-
CASSFTGMGTEAFF
TGCGCCAGCAGCTTTACAGGGATGGGCACTGAAGCTTTCTTT
>-|TRBJ1-2|TRBV29-1|11|-
CSVTWGDGYTF
TGCAGCGTTACTTGGGGCGACGGCTACACCTTC
>-|TRBJ2-1|TRBV15|15|TRBD2
CATSPQRGPNNEQFF
TGTGCCACCAGCCCCCAGCGGGGGCCAAACAATGAGCAGTTCTTC
>few|TRBJ1-1|TRBV6-5|13|-
CASKQGGGTEAFF
TGTGCCAGCAAGCAGGGTGGCGGCACTGAAGCTTTCTTT
>once|TRBJ1-1|TRBV20-1|11|-
CSTPRGIEAFF
TGCAGTACTCCTCGGGGGATTGAAGCTTTCTTT
>few|TRBJ2-1|TRBV27|11|-
CASSGGNEQFF
TGTGCCAGCAGTGGAGGAAATGAGCAGTTCTTC
>-|TRBJ1-1|TRBV29-1|13|-
CSVERDKNTEAFF
TGCAGCGTTGAAAGGGACAAGAACACTGAAGCTTTCTTT
>-|TRBJ1-1|TRBV6-1|16|TRBD1
CASSDYVAGGRSEAFF
TGTGCCAGCAGTGACTATGTGGCAGGGGGCCGCTCTGAAGCTTTCTTT
>-|TRBJ2-2|TRBV25-1|15|-
CASSQGSPTTGELFF
TGTGCCAGCAGTCAAGGGAGTCCCACCACCGGGGAGCTGTTTTTT
>-|TRBJ1-1|TRBV25-1|13|-
CASSVKGYTEAFF
TGTGCCAGCAGTGTTAAGGGGTACACTGAAGCTTTCTTT
>-|TRBJ1-5|TRBV30|12|-
CAWTVENQPQHF
TGTGCCTGGACGGTCGAGAATCAGCCCCAGCATTTT
>-|TRBJ1-1|TRBV9|14|-
CASSVRAQNTEAFF
TGTGCCAGCAGCGTAAGAGCCCAGAACACTGAAGCTTTCTTT
>-|TRBJ2-7|TRBV30|11|-
CAWTERTEQYF
TGTGCCTGGACCGAGCGGACCGAGCAGTACTTC
>few|TRBJ2-5|TRBV29-1|12|TRBD1
CSAEGTGRPQYF
TGCAGCGCCGAAGGGACAGGAAGGCCCCAGTACTTC
>-|TRBJ1-6|TRBV6-5|14|TRBD1
CASSWTGENSPLHF
TGTGCCAGCAGTTGGACAGGGGAAAATTCACCCCTCCACTTT
>-|TRBJ1-5|TRBV30|13|-
CAWGSGNNQPQHF
TGTGCCTGGGGGTCAGGGAACAATCAGCCCCAGCATTTT
>-|TRBJ2-4|TRBV7-2|15|-
CASSLASSGKNIQYF
TGTGCCAGCAGCTTAGCGTCTAGTGGCAAAAACATTCAGTACTTC
>-|TRBJ1-1|TRBV7-9|15|TRBD1
CASSPGQGMNTEAFF
TGTGCCAGCAGCCCAGGACAGGGTATGAACACTGAAGCTTTCTTT
>few|TRBJ1-4|TRBV29-1|13|TRBD1
CSVMTGENEKLFF
TGCAGCGTGATGACAGGGGAGAATGAAAAACTGTTTTTT
>-|TRBJ1-5|TRBV30|14|-
CAWSVRSSNQPQHF
TGTGCCTGGAGTGTTCGGTCTTCCAATCAGCCCCAGCATTTT
>-|TRBJ2-7|TRBV5-4|17|-
CASSYGVIAPGSYEQYF
TGTGCCAGCAGCTACGGGGTGATAGCCCCGGGCTCCTACGAGCAGTACTTC
>-|TRBJ1-5|TRBV6-5|15|-
CASRSDRESNQPQHF
TGTGCCAGCAGGTCAGACAGAGAGAGCAATCAGCCCCAGCATTTT
>-|TRBJ1-5|TRBV29-1|16|-
CSVVIGPNNGNQPQHF
TGCAGCGTTGTGATTGGGCCGAACAACGGCAATCAGCCCCAGCATTTT
>-|TRBJ1-5|TRBV19|14|TRBD1
CASRGQGVNQPQHF
TGTGCCAGTAGGGGACAGGGGGTAAATCAGCCCCAGCATTTT
>few|TRBJ1-1|TRBV25-1|14|-
CASSSRGGNTEAFF
TGTGCCAGCAGTAGCAGGGGTGGGAACACTGAAGCTTTCTTT
>-|TRBJ2-4|TRBV6-5|14|-
CASSYDLGEGIQYF
TGTGCCAGCAGTTACGACTTAGGGGAAGGCATTCAGTACTTC
>-|TRBJ2-5|TRBV30|14|-
CAWSVSLVQETQYF
TGTGCCTGGAGTGTATCGCTAGTCCAAGAGACCCAGTACTTC
>few|TRBJ1-1|TRBV20-1|11|-
CSAEVNTEAFF
TGCAGTGCAGAGGTGAACACTGAAGCTTTCTTT
>-|TRBJ2-5|TRBV29-1|13|TRBD1
CSVETGWGETQYF
TGCAGCGTGGAGACAGGGTGGGGAGAGACCCAGTACTTC
>-|TRBJ2-3|TRBV6-1|14|-
CASTKTSPGDTQYF
TGTGCCAGCACCAAGACATCGCCAGGAGATACGCAGTATTTT
>-|TRBJ1-5|TRBV28|14|TRBD1
CASDRDRGIQPQHF
TGTGCCAGCGACCGGGACAGGGGAATCCAGCCCCAGCATTTT
>-|TRBJ1-2|TRBV30|12|-
CAWSSHNYGYTF
TGTGCCTGGAGTTCACATAACTATGGCTACACCTTC
>-|TRBJ1-5|TRBV5-6|14|-
CASSPGFSNQPQHF
TGTGCCAGCAGCCCGGGATTTAGCAATCAGCCCCAGCATTTT
>-|TRBJ1-1|TRBV29-1|13|-
CSAGRGSGTEAFF
TGCAGCGCCGGGAGGGGGTCGGGGACTGAAGCTTTCTTT
>once|TRBJ1-2|TRBV29-1|12|-
CSVAAGDYGYTF
TGCAGCGTTGCAGCGGGTGACTATGGCTACACCTTC
>once|TRBJ1-1|TRBV30|13|-
CAWSTSGLSEAFF
TGTGCCTGGTCGACCTCCGGGTTGAGTGAAGCTTTCTTT
>-|TRBJ2-7|TRBV7-6|14|TRBD2
CASSHGTSGNEQYF
TGTGCCAGCAGTCATGGGACTAGCGGGAACGAGCAGTACTTC
>-|TRBJ1-2|TRBV2|13|TRBD1
CASSRTGDYGYTF
TGTGCCAGCAGTCGGACAGGGGACTATGGCTACACCTTC
>-|TRBJ1-1|TRBV30|12|TRBD1
CAWTSDRAEAFF
TGTGCCTGGACCTCGGACAGGGCCGAAGCTTTCTTT
>-|TRBJ1-5|TRBV30|13|-
CAWRRRGNQPQHF
TGTGCCTGGAGACGCCGAGGCAATCAGCCCCAGCATTTT
>medium-sized|TRBJ2-3|TRBV2|14|TRBD2
CASTVSGRLDTQYF
TGTGCCAGCACAGTCAGCGGGAGATTAGATACGCAGTATTTT
>-|TRBJ1-2|TRBV10-3|13|-
CAISEVTVHGYTF
TGTGCCATCAGTGAAGTCACAGTCCATGGCTACACCTTC
>-|TRBJ2-1|TRBV6-5|12|-
CAVLGERNEQFF
TGTGCCGTACTTGGGGAGAGGAATGAGCAGTTCTTC
>-|TRBJ1-4|TRBV30|15|TRBD1
CAWSQKTGAGEKLFF
TGTGCCTGGAGTCAGAAAACAGGGGCGGGTGAAAAACTGTTTTTT